This T cell receptor (beta chain) is from a study of cytomegalovirus exposure and HLA in healthy donors. The PCR ran on 60 Vbeta and 13 Jbeta primers. Only in-frame clones appear in the TCRdb table, and some are missing; sequencing was by immunoSEQ multiplex PCR. The repertoire holds 160,000 or so clones, with roughly four fifths as singletons. V was pared by 2 bases and J by 3 bases, with 11 bases between. The CDR3 runs to 15 residues. CDR1 is SGHTS and CDR2 is YDEGEE in the germline V gene. Only a few counts were recorded for this clone. Its antigen is not known. Points from the study as a whole: TRBV6-2, TRBV6-3 and other indistinguishable V segments were excluded. Most of the TCR beta V segments (in an earlier analysis) were productive either about 87% or about 30% of the time.

Sequences were obtained from PBMCs. V usage is TRBV5-8 and J usage is TRBJ1-4; D may be TRBD1 (6 bases). The sequence derives from a man in his fifties in good health and CMV-seropositive. CDR3 loop: CASSFRGGANEKLFF. The DNA of the CDR3 is TGTGCCAGCAGCTTTAGGGGGGGAGCTAATGAAAAACTGTTTTTT.